This TCR beta chain was identified during a study of blood T cell repertoires in COVID-19. The length of the CDR3 is 13 residues. The V gene's germline CDR1 is KGHSH and CDR2 LQKENI. The J segment lost 5 bases and the V segment lost 6 bases, leaving 3 bases of the junction unmatched. The repertoire was sequenced with immunoSEQ multiplex PCR; TCRdb's copy has only in-frame clones and lacks some. The data hold about 170,000 clones, with 70% to 90% observed a single time. Sequencing input: peripheral blood. The TCR comes from a woman of 80 years or more in a cohort sampled during active or convalescent COVID-19. The chain employs TRBV18 and TRBJ1-4; TRBD1 agrees at 7 bases. DNA of the CDR3: TGTGCCAGCTCGGGGGGACAGAATGAAAAACTGTTTTTT. Translating gives CASSGGQNEKLFF.